Here is one T cell receptor (beta chain) with its context. This clone was seen just once. This receptor's antigen is unknown. No per-base quality is available; no much larger clone lies one base away. The immunoSEQ Assay, a bias-controlled multiplex PCR, was used to amplify TCRbeta CDR3 regions from genomic DNA. The authors' analysis ran thus. The number of nucleated cells in each sample was estimated from the amplification of reference gene primers within the assay. Sequence reads were collapsed and filtered to measure the absolute abundance of every unique TCRbeta CDR3 rearrangement. For each sample, productive Simpson clonality was calculated by taking the square root of Simpson's diversity index across productive rearrangements. TCRdb provides this immuneACCESS table in a form limited to in-frame rearrangements. Some clones are lacking; in checked studies, under half of them reflect an unresolved V gene, and why the rest are absent is not known. V and J calls and clone size are those listed in that table; D and trimming were worked out from the DNA. The sample records tens of thousands of clones, approximately 88% of which are singletons. 11% of the sample comes from the top ten.

Each collaborating institution followed its own protocols to collect whole blood in K2EDTA tubes. Collaborator samples were shipped for TCRbeta analysis as frozen whole blood, isolated PBMCs, or DNA extracted from either sample type. Via the germline V gene (reference sequence), CDR1 is LNHDA and CDR2 SQIVND. The V end loses 7 bases and the J end loses 10 bases, and a stretch of 20 bases separates them. Inclusive of the bounding cysteine and phenylalanine, the CDR3 is 14 residues long. Of all the DNA, just the CDR3 is kept, 42 bases in frame from base 1. The sample originates from a study of blood T cell repertoires in COVID-19 (dated by TCRdb to the early 2020s). About the investigation overall: Samples from collaborators originated in the United States, Italy and Spain and spanned both the acute and convalescent phases of COVID-19. The material from the prospective study consisted of cDNA or gDNA derived from T cells, B-cell-depleted T cells, or PBMCs. HLA class I and class II types, where available, came from metadata supplied by the sample provider rather than from assay-based typing. Deeply sampled blood TCRbeta repertoires from subjects exposed to, actively infected with, or recovered from COVID-19 were included in the dataset. The repertoires were released in a freely available public database intended as a resource for research on the immune response to SARS-CoV-2. Samples were obtained from the ongoing ImmuneRACE study (first 160 participants) and from some 1,200 subjects provided by 6 global collaborators. The sample metadata nearly always contained a de-identified subject ID, COVID-19 status, age in years and sex. Beyond this particular receptor, the publication reports: The quantity of clinical and demographic metadata differed by source and by participant and was supplied without curation.

Sequencing used peripheral blood. The chain links TRBV19 with TRBJ1-5, with TRBD1 as a weak D call on 5 bases. The clonotype comes from an elderly man with acute or convalescent COVID-19. The CDR3 protein: CASNSGQGRGPQHF. Read as DNA, the sequence is TGTGCCAGTAATAGCGGGCAGGGTCGAGGCCCCCAGCATTTT. Full variable domain (CDR3 extended with the reference TRBV19 and TRBJ1-5 proteins): DGGITQSPKYLFRKEGQNVTLSCEQNLNHDAMYWYRQDPGQGLRLIYYSQIVNDFQKGDIAEGYSVSREKKESFPLTVTSAQKNPTAFYLCASNSGQGRGPQHFGDGTRLSIL.